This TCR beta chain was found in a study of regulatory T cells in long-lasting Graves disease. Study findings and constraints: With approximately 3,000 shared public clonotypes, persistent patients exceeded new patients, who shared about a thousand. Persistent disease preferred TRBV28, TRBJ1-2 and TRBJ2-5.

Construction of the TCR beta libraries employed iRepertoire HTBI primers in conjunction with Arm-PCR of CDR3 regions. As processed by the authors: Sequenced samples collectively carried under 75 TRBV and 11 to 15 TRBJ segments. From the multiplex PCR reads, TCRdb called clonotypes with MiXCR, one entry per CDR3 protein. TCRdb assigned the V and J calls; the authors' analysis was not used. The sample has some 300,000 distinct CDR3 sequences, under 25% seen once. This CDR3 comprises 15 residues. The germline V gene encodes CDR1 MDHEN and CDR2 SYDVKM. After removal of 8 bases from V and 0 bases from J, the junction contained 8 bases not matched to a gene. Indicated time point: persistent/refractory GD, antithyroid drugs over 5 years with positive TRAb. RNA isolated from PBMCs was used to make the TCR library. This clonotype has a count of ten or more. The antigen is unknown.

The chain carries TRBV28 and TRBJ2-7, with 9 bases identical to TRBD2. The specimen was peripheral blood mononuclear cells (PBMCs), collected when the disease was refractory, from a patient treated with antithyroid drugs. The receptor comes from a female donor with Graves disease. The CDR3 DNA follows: TGTGCCAGCTCGACTAGCGGAGCTGGCTCCTACGAGCAGTACTTC. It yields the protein CASSTSGAGSYEQYF.